Shown below are 21 T cell receptor beta chains from a single sample sequenced in a study of shared clonotypes between healthy human individuals. Positive CCR7 selection of CD45RO-negative cells yielded the naive CD8 cells, and terminally differentiated effector memory CD45RA+ cells were excluded. TCRdb's copy holds only in-frame clones and misses some; the assay was immunoSEQ multiplex PCR. This sample has millions of clones, with 93% found just once. The sequencing sample was made of naive CD8+ T cells from PBMCs. The receptors derive from a young man in good health. Some clones in this sample may be carry-over from other donors' samples.

This chain joins TRBV5-1 and TRBJ1-2; perhaps TRBD1 as D (5 bases). Germline V CDR1 and CDR2: SGHRS, YFSETQ. The CDR3 sequence is 15 residues long. The V gene lost 1 base and the J gene lost 4 bases, with 14 bases spanning the gap. The CDR3 sequence: CASSLKGASSYGYTF. The CDR3 region has the DNA TGCGCCAGCAGCTTGAAAGGGGCGTCTTCCTATGGCTACACCTTC.

V and J are TRBV11-2 and TRBJ2-3; no reliable D call. The CDR3 is made up of 15 amino acids. V was trimmed by 4 bases and J by 0 bases, leaving 11 bases between them. Germline CDR1 reads SGHAT; CDR2 reads FQNNGV. The CDR3 is CASSSTRLSTDTQYF. The CDR3 region has the DNA TGTGCCAGCAGCTCTACAAGATTAAGCACAGATACGCAGTATTTT. Full variable domain (rest looked up from reference TRBV11-2 and TRBJ2-3): EAGVAQSPRYKIIEKRQSVAFWCNPISGHATLYWYQQILGQGPKLLIQFQNNGVVDDSQLPKDRFSAERLKGVDSTLKIQPAKLEDSAVYLCASSSTRLSTDTQYFGPGTRLTVL.

On this clone: Other DNA sequences within the sample encode an identical CDR3. This rearrangement joins TRBV9 to TRBJ2-7, with D possibly being TRBD2 (5 bases). CDR1 is SGDLS, CDR2 YYNGEE, per germline. The germline V and J ends were trimmed by 0 bases and 5 bases, with 9 bases remaining between them. The CDR3 totals 13 residues. CDR3 nucleotide sequence: TGTGCCAGCAGCGTAGTGAGCGGCCACGAGCAGTACTTC. Translated, it gives CASSVVSGHEQYF.

The chain combines TRBV27 with TRBJ2-7; TRBD1 aligns across 7 bases. From germline, CDR1 is MNHEY and CDR2 SMNVEV (reference sequence). This CDR3 is 17 amino acids long. The J segment lost 0 bases and the V segment lost 0 bases, leaving 8 bases of the junction unmatched. The CDR3 bases are TGTGCCAGCAGTTTATCAGCCGGGACAGCCTACTCCTACGAGCAGTACTTC. Translated, it gives CASSLSAGTAYSYEQYF.

Comments on this clone: Different DNA sequences within this sample yield the same CDR3. This CDR3 reads CASSWPSYEQYF. CDR3 nucleotide sequence: TGTGCCAGCAGTTGGCCTAGCTACGAGCAGTACTTC. V gene TRBV28 combines with J gene TRBJ2-7; D gene unclear. This CDR3 has 12 residues. Trimming took off 4 bases at V and 3 bases at J, with 7 bases between the two ends. Germline CDR1 is MDHEN and CDR2 is SYDVKM.

The chain is built from TRBV5-6 and TRBJ2-7, with D possibly TRBD2 on 7 matching bases. The germline CDR1 and CDR2 sequences are SGHDT and YYEEEE. The V end was cut by 4 bases, the J end by 1 base, with 18 bases between. The CDR3 has 16 residues. In DNA, the CDR3 is TGTGCCAGCAGCGCGGGGGCCCTCACAATATCCTACGAGCAGTACTTC. Translated, it gives CASSAGALTISYEQYF.

The chain combines TRBV20-1 with TRBJ1-2; D remains unclear. V gave up 6 bases and J gave up 6 bases, with 11 bases separating them. Germline V CDR1 and CDR2: DFQATT, SNEGSKA (reference sequence). The CDR3 is made up of 11 amino acids. The CDR3 loop reads CSAEGFDGYTF. Written as DNA, the CDR3 is TGCAGTGCAGAAGGTTTTGATGGCTACACCTTC.

The chain employs TRBV5-4 and TRBJ2-2; 11 positions match TRBD2. Trimming at V came to 4 bases and at J to 3 bases, leaving 8 bases not matched to a gene. Germline-derived CDR1 and CDR2 are SGHNT and YYREEE (reference sequence). The CDR3 is made up of 17 amino acids. Written as DNA, the CDR3 is TGTGCCAGCAGCAAGTTTAGCGGGAGGGGCGACACCGGGGAGCTGTTTTTT. It codes for CASSKFSGRGDTGELFF.

J is TRBJ1-5 and V is TRBV6-5, with D tentatively TRBD1 (5 bases). V was cut by 6 bases and J by 5 bases, with 14 bases left in between. Germline CDR1 is MNHEY and CDR2 is SVGAGI. This CDR3 comprises 14 residues. CDR3 coding DNA: TGTGCCAGCAGCCCCTTGGGGGTAGATCAGCCCCAGCATTTT. This encodes CASSPLGVDQPQHF.

The chain combines TRBV6-1 with TRBJ2-5; D not resolved. Germline V lookup: CDR1 MNHNS, CDR2 SASEGT. The CDR3 consists of 14 residues. The ends were cut back, 0 bases at V and 5 bases at J, with 10 bases in the middle. DNA of the CDR3: TGTGCCAGCAGTGAAGCAGGGATCTGGGAGACCCAGTACTTC. Its protein product is CASSEAGIWETQYF.

The J gene is TRBJ1-2, the V gene TRBV7-8, with D tentatively TRBD1 (5 bases). The CDR3 totals 15 residues. Germline V gene data show CDR1 as SGHVS and CDR2 as FQNEAQ. V was clipped by 7 bases and J by 1 base, with 16 bases between them. The CDR3 nucleotides are TGTGCCAGCAACCCGACAGCAAACCTTAACTATGGCTACACCTTC. Residues: CASNPTANLNYGYTF.

The CDR3 loop is CASSQDRDTYGYTF. CDR3 DNA: TGTGCCAGCAGCCAAGACCGGGACACCTATGGCTACACCTTC. The rearrangement uses TRBV14 and TRBJ1-2, with a tentative D call TRBD1 (6 bases). V dropped 0 bases and J dropped 4 bases, with 9 bases sitting between them. The CDR3 spans 14 residues. The V gene's germline CDR1 is SGHDN and CDR2 FVKESK.

The J gene is TRBJ1-1, the V gene TRBV27; D may be TRBD1 (6 bases). V lost 0 bases to trimming and J lost 8 bases, with 16 bases between them. The CDR3 is made up of 15 amino acids. CDR1 and CDR2 from the germline V gene are MNHEY and SMNVEV (reference sequence). CDR3: CASSLSIEGGGEAFF. CDR3 coding DNA: TGTGCCAGCAGTTTATCGATCGAGGGGGGCGGAGAAGCTTTCTTT.

The DNA of the CDR3 is TGTGCCAGCAGCTTAAGGGACAGGGGGCTCGGGGCCAACGTCCTGACTTTC. Its protein product is CASSLRDRGLGANVLTF. V usage is TRBV11-2 and J usage is TRBJ2-6; 12 positions match TRBD1. V was clipped by 2 bases and J by 4 bases; unmatched bases: 3. CDR3 length equals 17 residues. CDR1 is SGHAT, CDR2 FQNNGV, per germline.

The CDR3 sequence is CASRAEGAARYGYTF. The CDR3 DNA sequence: TGTGCCAGCAGGGCTGAAGGGGCGGCGCGATATGGCTACACCTTC. This chain connects TRBV11-2 to TRBJ1-2, with a weak D call TRBD1 (5 bases). This CDR3 is 15 amino acids long. Germline V gives CDR1 SGHAT, CDR2 FQNNGV. The V end was cut by 6 bases, the J end by 5 bases, with 19 bases between.

The chain carries TRBV13 and TRBJ2-5, with TRBD2 as a possible D gene (6 bases). Germline CDR1 and CDR2: PRHDT and FYEKMQ (reference sequence). V was pared by 4 bases and J by 5 bases, with 8 bases between. The CDR3 consists of 12 residues. The CDR3 spells CASSSGVETQYF. CDR3 in DNA: TGTGCCAGCAGCTCGGGGGTGGAGACCCAGTACTTC.

The chain uses TRBV9 and TRBJ2-7; 7 positions agree with TRBD1. Looked up from germline, CDR1 is SGDLS and CDR2 is YYNGEE. The CDR3 loop spans 15 amino acids. The V segment lost 4 bases and the J segment 0 bases; nucleotides outside the gene matches: 7. CDR3 sequence reads: CASSTGTDSSYEQYF. The CDR3 DNA sequence: TGTGCCAGCAGCACGGGGACAGACAGCTCCTACGAGCAGTACTTC.

This rearrangement joins TRBV30 to TRBJ2-2, with D tentatively TRBD1 (6 bases). The CDR3 contains 13 residues. Trimming shortened V by 6 bases and J by 1 base, and 9 bases separated the two germline ends. Per the germline V gene, CDR1 is GTSNPN and CDR2 is SVGIG (reference sequence). The chain's CDR3 is CACGTLNTGELFF. In nucleotides, the CDR3 is TGTGCCTGTGGGACATTGAACACCGGGGAGCTGTTTTTT.

The genes are TRBV5-8 and TRBJ2-1; no definite D call. Trimming stripped 1 base from V and 6 bases from J, with 8 bases between. CDR3 length: 13 residues. Germline V gives CDR1 SGHTS, CDR2 YDEGEE. The DNA of the CDR3 is TGTGCCAGCAGCTTGCGCCACCTCAATGAGCAGTTCTTC. It codes for CASSLRHLNEQFF.

Concerning this clone itself: The identical CDR3 is also encoded by other nucleotide sequences in the sample. This sequence joins TRBV28 and TRBJ2-5, with D maybe TRBD1 (6 bases). The CDR3 length is 14 residues. Germline loops: CDR1 MDHEN, CDR2 SYDVKM. Trimming stripped 3 bases from V and 4 bases from J, with 12 bases between. CDR3 sequence reads: CASSLLTGRETQYF. CDR3 nucleotide sequence: TGTGCCAGCAGTTTGCTGACAGGCCGAGAGACCCAGTACTTC.

About this clone: The sample contains more than one DNA sequence encoding this CDR3. The V gene is TRBV5-4, the J gene TRBJ2-7, with D hard to call. The length of the CDR3 is 13 residues. Germline lookup yields CDR1 SGHNT and CDR2 YYREEE (reference sequence). The V end lost 1 base, the J end lost 0 bases, and 5 bases lay between the germline ends. The CDR3 region is CASSLRDSYEQYF. The CDR3 coding sequence is TGTGCCAGCAGCTTGAGGGACTCCTACGAGCAGTACTTC.